Listed here is a single TCR beta chain. The data originate from a study of blood T cell repertoires in COVID-19. Study overall: Donors in the United States, Italy and Spain gave samples during acute or convalescent COVID-19.

As handled by the study authors: Reference gene primers were amplified, and this amplification served to estimate nucleated cell counts. Sequencing was performed with immunoSEQ multiplex PCR; in TCRdb, only in-frame clones are kept and a portion is missing. The DNA gave D and trimming, while V, J and clone size come from that table. This table has fewer than 150,000 clones, around four fifths appearing once. CDR3 length: 15 residues. Germline CDR1 reads LNHDA; CDR2 reads SQIVND (reference sequence). J was trimmed by 1 base and V by 3 bases; bases with no gene match: 3. Participants spanned ages about 18 to 100 years and resided in fewer than 30 US areas.

The sample taken for sequencing was PBMCs or T cells enriched from blood (not recorded which). The rearrangement uses TRBV19 and TRBJ2-1; 7 nucleotides agree with TRBD2. The TCR comes from a man younger than 45 who had recovered from COVID-19. The CDR3 DNA sequence: TGTGCCAGTAGTATGGGGGGAGGGTCCTACAATGAGCAGTTCTTC. It is translated as CASSMGGGSYNEQFF.